These 31 T cell receptor beta chains originate from one sample sequenced in a study of T-cell reconstitution after alpha-beta-depleted transplantation in children. Library preparation (for TCRbeta) was performed with unique molecular identifiers. A single record per CDR3 protein comes from TCRdb applying MiXCR to the PCR reads. Counted here are about 440,000 distinct CDR3 sequences, 43% occurring once; the ten biggest clones make up roughly a quarter. Sequenced material: PBMCs, taken before TCRalphabeta/CD19-depleted stem cell transplant. Receptor source: a girl aged 2 to 10 with aplastic anemia, due to receive a stem cell transplant.

This chain connects TRBV7-2 to TRBJ2-1; 7 bases line up with TRBD2. CDR1 and CDR2 (germline): SGHTA, FQGNSA. The CDR3 extends over 15 amino acids. After removal of 5 bases from V and 8 bases from J, the junction contained 12 bases not matched to a gene. Written as DNA, the CDR3 is TGTGCCAGCAGCCTATCGGGGCTAGCGGCCTATGAGCAGTTCTTC. Residues: CASSLSGLAAYEQFF. The full variable domain, rest sourced from reference TRBV7-2 and TRBJ2-1, is GAGVSQSPSNKVTEKGKDVELRCDPISGHTALYWYRQSLGQGLEFLIYFQGNSAPDKSGLPSDRFSAERTGGSVSTLTIQRTQQEDSAVYLCASSLSGLAAYEQFFGPGTRLTVL.

This clonotype was detected a few times. The V call is TRBV10-3, the J call TRBJ2-7; D may be TRBD2 (6 bases). Trimming pared 4 bases from V and 4 bases from J, leaving 14 bases between. The germline gives CDR1 ENHRY, CDR2 SYGVKD. The CDR3 runs 14 residues. CDR3 bases: TGTGCCATCAGTGGATTTGGAGGGAGGTACGAGCAGTACTTC. Encoded protein: CAISGFGGRYEQYF.

DNA of the CDR3: TGTGCCAGCAGCGTCTCCGGACTAGCGGGTGAGCAGTACTTC. Protein sequence: CASSVSGLAGEQYF. The chain recombines TRBV9 with TRBJ2-7; 11 bases fit TRBD2. V lost 2 bases, J lost 7 bases, and 5 bases stayed unmatched. There are 14 residues in the CDR3. Germline lookup yields CDR1 SGDLS and CDR2 YYNGEE.

The chain carries TRBV4-1 and TRBJ2-5; 11 bases map to TRBD2. CDR1 MGHRA and CDR2 YSYEKL come from the germline V gene. The V and J ends lost 3 bases and 2 bases, in that order; junction bases with no gene match: 5. CDR3 length: 16 amino acids. The CDR3 sequence is CASSQSGTSGQETQYF. CDR3 in DNA: TGCGCCAGCAGCCAGTCTGGGACTAGCGGACAAGAGACCCAGTACTTC.

This rearrangement joins TRBV10-3 to TRBJ2-2; D is unresolved. The germline V and J ends were trimmed by 0 bases and 4 bases, with 12 bases remaining between them. CDR1 ENHRY and CDR2 SYGVKD come from the germline V gene. The CDR3 totals 16 residues. Here the CDR3 reads CAISESTRRGTGELFF. Written as DNA, the CDR3 is TGTGCCATCAGTGAGTCGACACGGCGTGGCACCGGGGAGCTGTTTTTT.

By frequency in the sample, this clonotype is large. The rearrangement links TRBV4-2 to TRBJ1-3, with D hard to call. V gave up 2 bases and J gave up 4 bases, with 12 bases separating them. The CDR3 loop spans 15 amino acids. Per germline, CDR1 LGHNA and CDR2 YNFKEQ. DNA of the CDR3: TGTGCCAGCAGCCAACCGACGGAGAAAGGAAACACCATATATTTT. Translated: CASSQPTEKGNTIYF.

This chain links TRBV5-1 with TRBJ2-1, with D perhaps matching TRBD1 or TRBD2 (6 bases each). Germline assignment: CDR1 SGHRS and CDR2 YFSETQ. The CDR3 extends over 16 amino acids. Trimming left V 0 bases short and J 6 bases short, with 16 bases between. Here the CDR3 reads CASSLDPGALGNEQFF. The CDR3 bases are TGCGCCAGCAGCTTGGATCCGGGGGCCCTAGGCAATGAGCAGTTCTTC.

The rearrangement uses TRBV12-3 or TRBV12-4 and TRBJ2-2, with 9 bases matching TRBD2. The CDR3 sequence is 15 residues long. The trim removed 7 bases at V and 1 base at J, leaving 4 bases unmatched. The CDR3, as DNA: TGTGCCAGCATGGTACTAGCGGGGAACACCGGGGAGCTGTTTTTT. It translates to CASMVLAGNTGELFF.

A few counts support this clonotype. CDR3 protein: CASSLGTGTAYGYTF. The CDR3 nucleotides read TGCGCCAGCAGCTTGGGTACCGGGACGGCCTATGGCTACACCTTC. The chain recombines TRBV5-1 with TRBJ1-2; D perhaps matches TRBD1 (5 bases). Trimming cost V 0 bases and J 4 bases, with 13 bases left between them. This CDR3 comprises 15 residues. Germline lookup yields CDR1 SGHRS and CDR2 YFSETQ.

This clonotype was recorded a few times. V usage is TRBV11-2 and J usage is TRBJ2-5; tentative D call: TRBD2 (6 bases). CDR1 and CDR2 (germline): SGHAT, FQNNGV. The CDR3 loop spans 14 amino acids. Trimming stripped 2 bases from V and 9 bases from J, with 16 bases between. DNA for the CDR3: TGTGCCAGCAGCTTATTCGGCCCTTCGGGGGCCCAGTACTTC. Its protein is CASSLFGPSGAQYF.

The chain uses TRBV7-3 and TRBJ1-5; TRBD1 might be the D (5 bases). The CDR3 consists of 13 residues. V was cut by 5 bases and J by 4 bases, with 9 bases left in between. Germline CDR1 reads SGHTA; CDR2 reads FQGTGA. CDR3 bases: TGTGCCAGCAGCGCGGGGCAGAATCAGCCCCAGCATTTT. Encoded protein: CASSAGQNQPQHF. The whole variable domain, remainder taken from reference TRBV7-3 and TRBJ1-5, is GAGVSQTPSNKVTEKGKYVELRCDPISGHTALYWYRQSLGQGPEFLIYFQGTGAADDSGLPNDRFFAVRPEGSVSTLKIQRTERGDSAVYLCASSAGQNQPQHFGDGTRLSIL.

V is TRBV4-2 and J is TRBJ2-1; tentative D call: TRBD2 (6 bases). The CDR3 is 16 residues long. CDR1 is LGHNA and CDR2 is YNFKEQ in the germline V gene. V was trimmed by 0 bases and J by 0 bases, leaving 9 bases between them. CDR3 nucleotide sequence: TGTGCCAGCAGCCAAGATTCGACTAGCTCCTACAATGAGCAGTTCTTC. This translates into CASSQDSTSSYNEQFF.

The rearrangement links TRBV24-1 to TRBJ2-5; possibly TRBD1 or TRBD2 for D (5 bases each). Trimming took off 0 bases at V and 5 bases at J, with 12 bases between the two ends. The CDR3 spans 15 residues. The germline gives CDR1 KGHDR, CDR2 SFDVKD. The CDR3 DNA is TGTGCCACCAGTGATTTGCAGGGCGGGTTGGAGACCCAGTACTTC. Its protein product is CATSDLQGGLETQYF.

The rearrangement uses TRBV28 and TRBJ1-1; D may be TRBD1 (5 bases). From germline, CDR1 is MDHEN and CDR2 SYDVKM. The CDR3 extends over 16 amino acids. V was clipped by 5 bases and J by 6 bases, with 22 bases between them. CDR3 residues: CASSGVGGLGLSEAFF. The CDR3 region has the DNA TGTGCCAGCAGTGGGGTGGGGGGATTGGGGTTATCTGAAGCTTTCTTT. Complete variable domain (other parts from reference TRBV28 and TRBJ1-1): DVKVTQSSRYLVKRTGEKVFLECVQDMDHENMFWYRQDPGLGLRLIYFSYDVKMKEKGDIPEGYSVSREKKERFSLILESASTNQTSMYLCASSGVGGLGLSEAFFGQGTRLTVV.

In its sample, this clonotype was seen a few times. The chain's CDR3 is CASRQGMRSTDTQYF. The DNA for the CDR3 is TGTGCCAGTAGACAGGGTATGAGAAGCACAGATACGCAGTATTTT. The chain has TRBV19 and TRBJ2-3, with D possibly TRBD1 on 6 matching bases. V gave up 6 bases and J gave up 0 bases, with 13 bases separating them. This CDR3 is built from 15 residues. Germline CDR1 is LNHDA and CDR2 is SQIVND (reference sequence). The full variable domain, with the rest looked up from reference TRBV19 and TRBJ2-3, is DGGITQSPKYLFRKEGQNVTLSCEQNLNHDAMYWYRQDPGQGLRLIYYSQIVNDFQKGDIAEGYSVSREKKESFPLTVTSAQKNPTAFYLCASRQGMRSTDTQYFGPGTRLTVL.

V is TRBV19 and J is TRBJ2-2; no reliable D call. CDR3 length equals 16 residues. V was shortened by 2 bases and J by 6 bases, with 16 bases between the two germline ends. Germline V CDR1 and CDR2: LNHDA, SQIVND (reference sequence). The CDR3 bases are TGTGCCAGTAGTATATATGCCACCCGGGCGTCCGGGGAGCTGTTTTTT. As protein: CASSIYATRASGELFF.

The chain couples TRBV12-3 or TRBV12-4 to TRBJ2-7; 8 bases are a match to TRBD2. V lost 6 bases and J lost 2; bases outside the gene matches: 9. The CDR3 has 15 amino acids. In DNA form, the CDR3 reads TGTGCCAGCAGCCGCGCAGCGGGAGAACCCTACGAGCAGTACTTC. Its protein product is CASSRAAGEPYEQYF.

In this sample, this clonotype turned up many times. The chain combines TRBV20-1 with TRBJ2-3, with a possible D match to TRBD1 (5 bases). This CDR3 region has 15 residues. CDR1 is DFQATT and CDR2 is SNEGSKA in the germline V gene (reference sequence). The ends were cut back, 1 base at V and 2 bases at J, with 13 bases in the middle. This CDR3 is CSARAPGKNTDTQYF. Written as DNA, the CDR3 is TGCAGTGCTAGAGCGCCAGGGAAGAACACAGATACGCAGTATTTT.

The chain has TRBV7-8 and TRBJ2-1, with 11 bases identical to TRBD2. V was clipped by 0 bases and J by 12 bases; unmatched bases: 4. Germline V CDR1 and CDR2: SGHVS, FQNEAQ. The CDR3 has 14 amino acids. In DNA form, the CDR3 reads TGTGCCAGCAGCTTAGCTAGCGGGAGGGCCGGGCAGTTCTTC. Translated, it gives CASSLASGRAGQFF.

This clonotype was counted a single time. The gene calls are TRBV29-1 and TRBJ2-7, with TRBD2 matching 7 bases. The CDR3 sequence is 15 residues long. Germline V CDR1 and CDR2: SQVTM, ANQGSEA. The ends lost 3 bases at V and 2 bases at J; junction bases unmatched: 10. CDR3 sequence: CSVEVMGGSTYEQYF. The CDR3 DNA reads TGCAGCGTTGAGGTGATGGGGGGGAGTACCTACGAGCAGTACTTC.

Comments on this clonotype: It may be a read error: a sequence one base away is much more abundant. This chain connects TRBV28 to TRBJ2-4, with TRBD1 matching 10 bases. Trimming removed 5 bases from V and 0 bases from J; junction bases left unmatched: 1. The CDR3 runs 15 residues. Germline CDR1 and CDR2: MDHEN and SYDVKM. This CDR3 reads CASSDRGLAKNIQYF. The DNA of the CDR3 is TGTGCCAGCAGTGACAGGGGGCTAGCCAAAAACATTCAGTACTTC.

This chain uses TRBV20-1 with TRBJ2-7, with D unclear. The CDR3 contains 11 residues. The germline V and J ends were trimmed by 5 bases and 3 bases, with 8 bases remaining between them. Per germline, CDR1 DFQATT and CDR2 SNEGSKA (reference sequence). The CDR3 DNA reads TGCAGTGCTGGTCCGGGCTACGAGCAGTACTTC. Translating gives CSAGPGYEQYF.

The chain is built from TRBV20-1 and TRBJ2-3; D remains ambiguous. CDR3 size: 11 residues. V lost 3 bases and J lost 4, with 5 bases in between. Germline CDR1 reads DFQATT; CDR2 reads SNEGSKA (reference sequence). CDR3 in amino acids: CSASYPDTQYF. In DNA form, the CDR3 reads TGCAGTGCTAGTTATCCAGATACGCAGTATTTT.

This chain joins TRBV29-1 and TRBJ2-1, with a tentative D call TRBD1 (5 bases). The CDR3 runs 14 residues. The V end lost 1 base, the J end lost 6 bases, and 13 bases lay between the germline ends. Germline loops: CDR1 SQVTM, CDR2 ANQGSEA. CDR3 protein: CSVEGAGLINEQFF. CDR3 nucleotide sequence: TGCAGCGTTGAAGGGGCAGGGTTGATCAATGAGCAGTTCTTC.

V gene TRBV7-3 combines with J gene TRBJ2-7; 8 nucleotides match TRBD2. The J segment lost 4 bases and the V segment lost 3 bases, leaving 5 bases of the junction unmatched. This CDR3 comprises 14 residues. Looked up from germline, CDR1 is SGHTA and CDR2 is FQGTGA. The DNA for the CDR3 is TGTGCCAGCAGCTTCGGAGCGGGGGCTTACGAGCAGTACTTC. Amino acid sequence: CASSFGAGAYEQYF.

The rearrangement joins TRBV20-1 to TRBJ2-5; a weak D match, TRBD2 (6 bases). CDR1 and CDR2 from the germline V gene are DFQATT and SNEGSKA (reference sequence). The germline V and J ends were trimmed by 5 bases and 5 bases, with 27 bases remaining between them. The length of the CDR3 is 17 residues. The CDR3 spells CSASPRGLNLNGETQYF. CDR3 in DNA: TGCAGTGCTTCCCCGCGGGGACTCAACCTAAATGGGGAGACCCAGTACTTC.

The V call is TRBV10-2, the J call TRBJ2-5, with D tentatively TRBD1 (6 bases). This CDR3 has 15 amino acids. Trimming removed 2 bases from V and 5 bases from J, with 15 bases in between. Looked up from germline, CDR1 is WSHSY and CDR2 is SAAADI. CDR3 sequence (DNA): TGCGCCAGCAGTGAGAATATGGGGGCGCGGGAGACCCAGTACTTC. Translating it yields CASSENMGARETQYF.

Many counts were recorded for this clonotype. V usage is TRBV12-3 or TRBV12-4 and J usage is TRBJ2-5; 7 bases agree with TRBD1. The trim removed 4 bases at V and 4 bases at J, leaving 6 bases unmatched. This CDR3 contains 14 residues. CDR3 sequence: CASSSEGGGETQYF. CDR3 sequence (DNA): TGTGCCAGCAGTTCCGAAGGGGGCGGAGAGACCCAGTACTTC.

This rearrangement joins TRBV20-1 to TRBJ2-3, with TRBD2 identical over 16 bases. V gave up 2 bases and J gave up 6 bases; unmatched junction bases: 2. CDR3 length equals 15 residues. CDR1 and CDR2 (germline): DFQATT, SNEGSKA (reference sequence). Here the CDR3 reads CSARRGLAGGDTQYF. In nucleotides, the CDR3 is TGCAGTGCTAGAAGGGGACTAGCGGGGGGGGATACGCAGTATTTT.

This clonotype was seen ten or more times. The chain has TRBV29-1 and TRBJ2-1; TRBD2 matches 11 bases. With 6 bases clipped from V and 7 bases from J, the junction kept 5 bases outside the gene matches. This CDR3 region has 13 residues. Per germline, CDR1 SQVTM and CDR2 ANQGSEA. DNA of the CDR3: TGCAGCGTCCAGGGACTAGCGGCGAATGAGCAGTTCTTC. Amino acids: CSVQGLAANEQFF.

The chain employs TRBV10-3 and TRBJ2-3; no firm D call. The CDR3 totals 12 residues. Between the trimmed V and J ends, which lost 8 bases and 6 bases, there was a span of 12 bases. Germline values: CDR1 ENHRY, CDR2 SYGVKD. This chain's CDR3 is CAIGTEGDTQYF. CDR3 DNA sequence: TGTGCCATCGGTACGGAAGGGGATACGCAGTATTTT.